This T cell receptor beta chain was sequenced during a study of OX40 agonist ivuxolimab in advanced cancers. Study-level results: At doses 0.1 to 3.0 mg/kg, CD4+ and CD8+ clones expanded.

Per the germline V gene, CDR1 is MNHNS and CDR2 is SASEGT. The ends were cut back, 1 base at V and 3 bases at J, with 14 bases in the middle. The CDR3 spans 16 residues. With respect to this clone: The antigen is undetermined.

Sequencing was performed with immunoSEQ multiplex PCR; in TCRdb, only in-frame clones are kept and a portion is missing. The sample has 60,000 to 95,000 clones; roughly 81% are singletons. The chain has TRBV6-1 and TRBJ2-3; the D gene could be TRBD1 or TRBD2 (5 bases each). Sequencing used CD4+ or CD8+ T cells sorted from blood, obtained in a trial of the OX40 agonist ivuxolimab. The sequence was obtained from an adult with an advanced solid tumor such as melanoma, head and neck, liver or kidney cancer. The CDR3 here is CASSEGVSEGTDTQYF. DNA for the CDR3: TGTGCCAGCAGTGAAGGAGTCAGTGAGGGGACAGATACGCAGTATTTT.